Each of the 29 T cell receptor beta chains below was sequenced from the same sample in a study of OX40 agonist ivuxolimab in advanced cancers. Clones were read by immunoSEQ multiplex PCR, and TCRdb kept only the in-frame ones, dropping some. The sample shows around 33,000 clones, approximately 89% of them seen only once. Here the sequenced sample was CD4+ or CD8+ T cells sorted from blood, taken in a trial of the OX40 agonist ivuxolimab. The source is an adult with an advanced solid tumor such as melanoma, head and neck, liver or kidney cancer.

CDR3 loop: CASSSTAAHEQYF. CDR3 DNA sequence: TGTGCCAGCAGCTCGACAGCAGCTCACGAGCAGTACTTC. This chain connects TRBV5-4 to TRBJ2-7; D is possibly TRBD1 (5 bases). Germline V gene data show CDR1 as SGHNT and CDR2 as YYREEE (reference sequence). The CDR3 is made up of 13 amino acids. V lost 3 bases and J 5 bases, leaving 12 bases between the germline ends.

The chain's CDR3 is CASTLPGYPEAFF. The CDR3 DNA follows: TGTGCCAGCACCCTCCCCGGGTACCCTGAAGCTTTCTTT. This chain uses TRBV7-2 with TRBJ1-1; unclear D gene. Between the trimmed V and J ends, which lost 7 bases and 6 bases, there was a span of 15 bases. CDR3 length: 13 amino acids. The germline V gene encodes CDR1 SGHTA and CDR2 FQGNSA.

This clone showed up just once. This chain joins TRBV6-5 and TRBJ1-1, with D hard to call. The germline V and J ends were trimmed by 7 bases and 6 bases, with 9 bases remaining between them. Germline V CDR1 and CDR2: MNHEY, SVGAGI. This CDR3 is built from 11 residues. CDR3 bases: TGTGCCAGCATCTACGGGTCTGAAGCTTTCTTT. Translation gives CASIYGSEAFF.

The chain is built from TRBV10-1 and TRBJ2-3, with D perhaps TRBD1 (6 bases). V was clipped by 7 bases and J by 6 bases, with 20 bases between them. Germline V lookup: CDR1 WNHNN, CDR2 SYGVQD (reference sequence). The CDR3 covers 15 residues. CDR3 region: CASIPTGKLLDTQYF. CDR3 DNA sequence: TGCGCCAGCATCCCCACAGGGAAGCTTCTGGATACGCAGTATTTT.

The V call is TRBV5-1, the J call TRBJ2-3, with TRBD2 matching 12 bases. From germline, CDR1 is SGHRS and CDR2 YFSETQ. The V and J ends lost 1 base and 3 bases, in that order; junction bases with no gene match: 3. The CDR3 is made up of 16 amino acids. CDR3 sequence: CASSLLTSGRTDTQYF. Written as DNA, the CDR3 is TGCGCCAGCAGCTTGCTTACTAGCGGGAGGACAGATACGCAGTATTTT. The complete variable domain, with remaining parts taken from reference TRBV5-1 and TRBJ2-3, reads KAGVTQTPRYLIKTRGQQVTLSCSPISGHRSVSWYQQTPGQGLQFLFEYFSETQRNKGNFPGRFSGRQFSNSRSEMNVSTLELGDSALYLCASSLLTSGRTDTQYFGPGTRLTVL.

The chain carries TRBV6-1 and TRBJ1-3; 9 bases are shared with TRBD1. The V segment lost 7 bases and the J segment 5 bases; nucleotides outside the gene matches: 9. From germline, CDR1 is MNHNS and CDR2 SASEGT. This CDR3 is 15 amino acids long. CDR3 in DNA: TGTGCCAGCATTTCGGACAGGGGCGGTCGAAACACCATATATTTT. Encoded protein: CASISDRGGRNTIYF.

The gene calls are TRBV6-1 and TRBJ2-3; D unclear. V was shortened by 0 bases and J by 1 base, with 5 bases between the two germline ends. The germline gives CDR1 MNHNS, CDR2 SASEGT. The CDR3 length is 14 residues. This CDR3 is CASSEAQGTDTQYF. Written as DNA, the CDR3 is TGTGCCAGCAGTGAAGCGCAAGGCACAGATACGCAGTATTTT.

The chain has TRBV28 and TRBJ1-5; TRBD1 aligns across 9 bases. The CDR3 extends over 15 amino acids. Germline CDR1 is MDHEN and CDR2 is SYDVKM. V was clipped by 2 bases and J by 6 bases; unmatched bases: 5. CDR3 coding DNA: TGTGCCAGCAGTTTAGGGGGACAGGGATTTCAGCCCCAGCATTTT. It encodes CASSLGGQGFQPQHF.

This chain links TRBV29-1 with TRBJ1-1; D is uncertain. Trimming cost V 8 bases and J 7 bases, with 17 bases left between them. The CDR3 is 12 residues long. Germline-derived CDR1 and CDR2 are SQVTM and ANQGSEA. CDR3 residues: CSFRQGESEAFF. The CDR3 DNA reads as TGCAGCTTTAGACAAGGCGAAAGTGAAGCTTTCTTT.

V is TRBV10-3 and J is TRBJ2-3, with 9 bases aligning to TRBD1. CDR1 ENHRY and CDR2 SYGVKD come from the germline V gene. The length of the CDR3 is 16 residues. V gave up 7 bases and J gave up 2 bases; unmatched junction bases: 10. CDR3 protein: CAINLKQGAPTDTQYF. Here the CDR3 DNA reads TGTGCCATCAACCTCAAACAGGGGGCCCCCACAGATACGCAGTATTTT.

This clone was detected a few times. The chain links TRBV11-1 to TRBJ2-7, with D perhaps TRBD1 (5 bases). The V gene lost 0 bases and the J gene lost 3 bases, with 12 bases spanning the gap. CDR1 and CDR2 (germline): SGHAT, FQDESV (reference sequence). The CDR3 runs to 15 residues. Here the CDR3 DNA reads TGTGCCAGCAGCTTAGCCCCAGGGATCGGCTACGAGCAGTACTTC. Translation gives CASSLAPGIGYEQYF.

The CDR3 loop reads CASIDRDNSNQPQHF. The DNA for the CDR3 is TGTGCCAGTATTGATAGGGACAATAGCAATCAGCCCCAGCATTTT. This sequence joins TRBV19 and TRBJ1-5; D perhaps matches TRBD1 (6 bases). The CDR3 is 15 amino acids. With 7 bases removed from V and 0 bases from J, the gap between germline ends came to 13 bases. The V gene's germline CDR1 is LNHDA and CDR2 SQIVND (reference sequence). Full variable domain (outside the CDR3, taken from reference TRBV19 and TRBJ1-5): DGGITQSPKYLFRKEGQNVTLSCEQNLNHDAMYWYRQDPGQGLRLIYYSQIVNDFQKGDIAEGYSVSREKKESFPLTVTSAQKNPTAFYLCASIDRDNSNQPQHFGDGTRLSIL.

The CDR3 DNA sequence: TGTGCCAGCAGGGTCGGGACTAGCGGGAGGATTGGGCAGTACTTC. It specifies CASRVGTSGRIGQYF. The chain combines TRBV28 with TRBJ2-7; 15 positions match TRBD2. The CDR3 has 15 amino acids. J gave up 9 bases and V 6 bases, and 9 bases lay outside the gene matches. Germline-derived CDR1 and CDR2 are MDHEN and SYDVKM.

This clone has only one observation. The chain carries TRBV23-1 and TRBJ2-5, with a weak D call TRBD1 (7 bases). TRBV23-1 is identified as an open reading frame with a role that is uncertain. The CDR3 is made up of 15 amino acids. V was clipped by 6 bases and J by 4 bases, with 18 bases between them. The DNA of the CDR3 is TGCGCCAGCAGCCGCCGCAGGGGGGTAATAGAGACCCAGTACTTC. This translates into CASSRRRGVIETQYF.

V usage is TRBV9 and J usage is TRBJ2-7; D may be TRBD1 (5 bases). V shed 0 bases and J shed 4 bases, with 14 bases lying between them. This CDR3 has 15 amino acids. Germline V CDR1 and CDR2: SGDLS, YYNGEE. The chain's CDR3 is CASSVEGAPSYEQYF. The CDR3 DNA follows: TGTGCCAGCAGCGTAGAAGGGGCCCCCTCGTACGAGCAGTACTTC.

The V gene is TRBV6-4, the J gene TRBJ1-3; 8 nucleotides match TRBD1. V shed 6 bases and J 2 bases; nucleotides not matched to a gene: 3. From germline, CDR1 is MRHNA and CDR2 SNTAGT. This CDR3 comprises 14 residues. The CDR3 DNA is TGTGCCAGCAGCGAGGACAGGGCTGGAAACACCATATATTTT. It codes for CASSEDRAGNTIYF.

The gene calls are TRBV29-1 and TRBJ2-1; no firm D call. The CDR3 totals 12 residues. Trimming took off 4 bases at V and 8 bases at J, with 12 bases between the two ends. Germline V gives CDR1 SQVTM, CDR2 ANQGSEA. CDR3 loop: CSVATPWDEQFF. The CDR3 DNA is TGCAGCGTTGCCACCCCATGGGATGAGCAGTTCTTC.

The V and J genes are TRBV2 and TRBJ2-6, with 7 bases lining up with TRBD1. With 4 bases clipped from V and 4 bases from J, the junction kept 10 bases outside the gene matches. Germline V CDR1 and CDR2: SNHLY, FYNNEI. The CDR3 extends over 17 amino acids. Here the CDR3 reads CASSGVGTGAGANVLTF. The CDR3 DNA follows: TGTGCCAGCAGTGGGGTCGGAACAGGGGCCGGGGCCAACGTCCTGACTTTC.

V usage is TRBV5-1 and J usage is TRBJ1-1, with 8 bases aligning to TRBD1. The J segment lost 1 base and the V segment lost 3 bases, leaving 5 bases of the junction unmatched. The CDR3 covers 15 residues. Germline V gives CDR1 SGHRS, CDR2 YFSETQ. The CDR3 here is CASSYAGQGNTEAFF. In nucleotides, the CDR3 is TGCGCCAGCAGCTACGCTGGACAGGGGAACACTGAAGCTTTCTTT.

In its sample, this clone was seen once. This chain's CDR3 is CAWDRGQSSYEQYF. The CDR3 nucleotides read TGTGCCTGGGACAGGGGCCAGAGCTCCTACGAGCAGTACTTC. This chain uses TRBV30 with TRBJ2-7, with 8 bases that match TRBD1. The length of the CDR3 is 14 residues. From germline, CDR1 is GTSNPN and CDR2 SVGIG (reference sequence). J gave up 0 bases and V 5 bases, and 6 bases lay outside the gene matches.

DNA for the CDR3: TGTGCCAGCAGCTTAGTTCAAGAGACCCAGTACTTC. Protein product: CASSLVQETQYF. The genes are TRBV7-4 and TRBJ2-5; the D is unclear. The germline V and J ends were trimmed by 1 base and 2 bases, with 2 bases remaining between them. In germline, CDR1 is SGHVT, CDR2 SQSDAQ. This CDR3 is built from 12 residues.

The rearrangement links TRBV7-2 to TRBJ2-2; no clear D gene. The CDR3 totals 15 residues. CDR1 is SGHTA, CDR2 FQGNSA, per germline. V was clipped by 2 bases and J by 0 bases, with 7 bases between them. For the CDR3, the DNA is TGTGCCAGCAGCTTAAACCTAGCGAACACCGGGGAGCTGTTTTTT. This translates into CASSLNLANTGELFF.

The gene calls are TRBV15 and TRBJ2-2, with TRBD2 matching over 16 bases. Germline lookup yields CDR1 LNHNV and CDR2 YYDKDF (reference sequence). V dropped 4 bases and J dropped 6; count of bases not matched to a gene: 5. The CDR3 has 17 residues. Here the CDR3 DNA reads TGTGCCACCAGCAAGGGACTAGCGGGAGGGTATGCCGGGGAGCTGTTTTTT. Protein sequence: CATSKGLAGGYAGELFF.

This chain connects TRBV7-3 to TRBJ2-3; 11 bases agree with TRBD2. V shed 1 base and J 6 bases; nucleotides not matched to a gene: 3. CDR3 length: 15 residues. Germline CDR1 is SGHTA and CDR2 is FQGTGA. This chain's CDR3 is CASSLIAGGQDTQYF. The CDR3 DNA reads as TGTGCCAGCAGCTTAATAGCGGGAGGGCAGGATACGCAGTATTTT.

The rearrangement joins TRBV5-1 to TRBJ1-1; TRBD1 matches 7 bases. Germline loops: CDR1 SGHRS, CDR2 YFSETQ. This CDR3 is 14 amino acids long. The ends lost 4 bases at V and 4 bases at J; junction bases unmatched: 7. As DNA, the CDR3 is TGCGCCAGCAGCCTCCAGGGGGTTCTCACTGAAGCTTTCTTT. Translating it yields CASSLQGVLTEAFF.

In this sample, this clone turned up a few times. The chain is built from TRBV2 and TRBJ2-7; D is ambiguous. The CDR3 is made up of 13 amino acids. The V gene's germline CDR1 is SNHLY and CDR2 FYNNEI. Trimming cost V 7 bases and J 4 bases, with 14 bases left between them. The CDR3 loop reads CASTPMTGYEQYF. CDR3 in DNA: TGTGCCAGCACCCCCATGACGGGTTACGAGCAGTACTTC.

The chain joins TRBV5-1 to TRBJ2-7; 10 nucleotides align to TRBD2. Looked up from germline, CDR1 is SGHRS and CDR2 is YFSETQ. The CDR3 contains 16 residues. After removal of 3 bases from V and 3 bases from J, the junction contained 9 bases not matched to a gene. The CDR3, as DNA: TGCGCCAGCAGCTCGGGCTCTAGCGGGAGTATCTACGAGCAGTACTTC. It specifies CASSSGSSGSIYEQYF.

The chain uses TRBV27 and TRBJ2-7, with 7 bases lining up with TRBD2. Trimming took 3 bases from V and 5 from J; bases not matched to a gene: 4. The CDR3 has 13 amino acids. CDR1 MNHEY and CDR2 SMNVEV come from the germline V gene (reference sequence). This chain's CDR3 is CASSFHGTNEQYF. CDR3 in DNA: TGTGCCAGCAGTTTCCATGGGACTAACGAGCAGTACTTC.

The genes are TRBV10-3 and TRBJ2-3; 8 bases agree with TRBD2. The CDR3 runs to 16 residues. Germline CDR1 ENHRY, CDR2 SYGVKD. DNA of the CDR3: TGTGCTGTTTCAGTCTGGCGGGAGGAAAACACAGATACGCAGTATTTT. Its translation: CAVSVWREENTDTQYF.